This TCR beta chain was recovered during a study of Ad26.COV2.S vaccination and SARS-CoV-2 variants. The germline V and J ends were trimmed by 2 bases and 0 bases, with 15 bases remaining between them. This CDR3 comprises 16 residues. CDR1 is SGHRS, CDR2 YFSETQ, per germline. Indicated treatment: about 20 received Ad26.COV2.S at low or high dose, single or two shots; 5 received placebo; per-sample allocation not given. It was on day 63 after the first vaccine or placebo injection that samples were taken. Libraries were prepared by immunoSEQ multiplex PCR; TCRdb keeps only in-frame clonotypes and omits some of them. There are 300,000 to 400,000 clones in the sample; just under 85% occur only once, and around 2% lies in the top ten.

The TCR originated in a person aged 18 to 65 who received the Ad26.COV2.S COVID-19 vaccine or a placebo. Specimen: peripheral blood, collected in a trial of Ad26.COV2.S vaccine versus placebo. J is TRBJ2-7 and V is TRBV5-1; D may be TRBD2 (5 bases). Here the CDR3 DNA reads TGCGCCAGCAGCTTTTCATACGGGGTTACCTCCTACGAGCAGTACTTC. Its translation is CASSFSYGVTSYEQYF.